This TCR beta chain originates from a study of blood T cell repertoires in COVID-19. Study as a whole: PBMCs, B-cell-depleted T cells, or T cells provided the cDNA or gDNA that made up the material.

TCRdb keeps only in-frame clones here, not all; method: immunoSEQ multiplex PCR. The table has around 68,000 clones, 70% to 85% seen once; the top ten hold approximately 10%. This CDR3 contains 13 residues. Deletions cut 8 bases from V and 2 bases from J, with 10 bases between. Germline V lookup: CDR1 KGHDR, CDR2 SFDVKD. Source material: peripheral blood. The clonotype was recovered from a woman in her forties or fifties with acute or convalescent COVID-19. V and J are TRBV24-1 and TRBJ2-3; D perhaps matches TRBD2 (6 bases). CDR3 nucleotides: TGTGCCACCAATGGCGGGAACACAGATACGCAGTATTTT. Its translation: CATNGGNTDTQYF.